These T cell receptor beta chains were read from a single sample in a study of CXCR3-negative and CXCR3-positive naive CD8 T cells. Each CDR3 protein gets one entry in TCRdb, which reprocessed the 5' RACE reads and gives no DNA. This specimen shows around 140,000 distinct CDR3 sequences; the ten leading clones hold approximately 0.4%. The sample consisted of naive CXCR3+ CD8+ T cells from blood. The origin of the receptors is a human donor in good health. Some clones in this sample may be carry-over from other donors' samples. Each CDR3 is given with its conserved first and last residue.

TRBV29-1,TRBJ2-7,CSVFVGVQEAYEQYF
TRBV24-1,TRBJ2-3,CATSDFFLAGETDTQYF
TRBV20-1,TRBJ2-7,CSARVPGLDPYEQYF
TRBV25-1,TRBJ2-2,CASSVSNTGELFF
TRBV7-9,TRBJ2-3,CASSLPSGASTDTQYF
TRBV28,TRBJ2-7,CASIDPGPSYEQYF
TRBV28,TRBJ2-2,CASRILAPEANTGELFF
TRBV12-3/TRBV12-4,TRBJ2-5,CASSPDGGRETQYF
TRBV2,TRBJ2-1,CASGGGPYNEQFF
TRBV12-3/TRBV12-4,TRBJ1-3,CASSSWDGRNTIYF
TRBV3-1,TRBJ2-1,CASSQESLTGGKDEQFF
TRBV6-2/TRBV6-3,TRBJ2-1,CASSYSTNEQFF
TRBV12-3/TRBV12-4,TRBJ2-3,CASSSGQGGTDTQYF
TRBV4-3,TRBJ2-5,CASSQGRNPGLAEETQYF
TRBV6-5,TRBJ2-7,CASRGRDSYEQYF
TRBV12-3/TRBV12-4,TRBJ2-7,CASSLTPLMSSGTLSSYEQYF
TRBV29-1,TRBJ1-2,CSAEGEEDGYTF
TRBV20-1,TRBJ1-5,CSARVPDGQPQHF
TRBV20-1,TRBJ2-1,CSARDAGYNEQFF
TRBV10-1,TRBJ2-1,CASSETGGNERFF
TRBV7-9,TRBJ1-1,CASSLGTVNTEAFF
TRBV29-1,TRBJ2-2,CSAIAANTGELFF
TRBV7-9,TRBJ2-3,CASSLAPTTHSTDTQYF
TRBV5-4,TRBJ2-1,CASSPLPWERGEQFF
TRBV6-5,TRBJ2-3,CASSYSGTGGDPTDTQYF
TRBV9,TRBJ1-3,CASSAKGLWDTIYF
TRBV28,TRBJ1-2,CASSTDRGWNYGYTF
TRBV12-3/TRBV12-4,TRBJ2-5,CASSLPLETQYF
TRBV30,TRBJ2-3,CAWTWGAGSTDTQYF
TRBV5-6,TRBJ2-1,CASSLDRRRNEQFF
TRBV7-6,TRBJ2-1,CASSLAAGNNEQFF
TRBV20-1,TRBJ2-1,CSALFRLAGKGEQFF
TRBV7-9,TRBJ2-7,CASSPPTGPDEQYF
TRBV6-2/TRBV6-3,TRBJ2-1,CASSSGLSSYNEQFF
TRBV5-4,TRBJ1-2,CASSGAVAAYGYTF
TRBV9,TRBJ2-7,CASSAGAEGPYEQYF
TRBV2,TRBJ2-3,CASRGQGSTDTQYF
TRBV19,TRBJ2-7,CASSLTPTVYSYEQYF
TRBV20-1,TRBJ1-4,CSASHPRREEEREKLFF
TRBV7-8,TRBJ1-1,CASSLLDRGLGTEAFF
TRBV6-5,TRBJ2-7,CASSYSSLQYF
TRBV28,TRBJ1-5,CASRRYSGNQPQHF
TRBV6-2/TRBV6-3,TRBJ2-7,CASSYPRASGRALNEQYF
TRBV11-2,TRBJ2-5,CASSLVHDHPQETQYF
TRBV7-9,TRBJ1-2,CASSSEWGQNGYTF
TRBV7-8,TRBJ2-7,CASSPYSGTLTYEQYF
TRBV12-3/TRBV12-4,TRBJ2-7,CASSYSNPYEQYF
TRBV15,TRBJ2-7,CATSREDRSYEQYF
TRBV27,TRBJ1-5,CASREWDNQPQHF
TRBV3-1,TRBJ2-5,CASSQDLEETQYF
TRBV5-1,TRBJ2-7,CASSLEWGSYEQYF
TRBV7-6,TRBJ1-1,CASSPRVNTEAFF
TRBV5-1,TRBJ2-1,CASSPTSGRSPYNEQFF
TRBV7-9,TRBJ2-1,CASSSMAGEQFF
TRBV20-1,TRBJ1-2,CSARSEAGAVGVYGYTF
TRBV9,TRBJ1-1,CASSGSSGQGIPEAFF
TRBV28,TRBJ2-7,CASKSLAGVPYEQYF